The entry below describes one TCR beta chain. This receptor's antigen is unknown. Base qualities are missing; no much larger clone stands one base away. The data were taken from a study of T-cell memory formation after mild COVID-19 (dated by TCRdb to about 2021). Notes on the research overall: Most TCR sequence clusters were specific to one of the two donors. In two donors, T-cell clones that expanded and contracted after mild COVID-19 were tracked by sequencing TCRalpha and TCRbeta repertoires over time. Two young, previously healthy adult volunteers made up the cohort, one male and one female.

Ficoll-Paque density gradient centrifugation was used to isolate PBMCs. TCRdb shows the sequencer as Illumina NovaSeq 6000. cDNA libraries for TCRalpha and TCRbeta were prepared by 5'RACE using constant-segment primers, with sample barcodes and unique molecular identifiers added. RNA was extracted from every sample with Trizol reagent. Library amplification was performed in two PCR steps, and a second sample barcode and Illumina TruSeq adapters were introduced in the second step. Sequencing of libraries was performed on an Illumina NovaSeq with 2 x 150 bp paired-end reads. The authors' pipeline ran thus. With migec v1.2.7, reads were demultiplexed and then collapsed into UMI-guided consensus sequences. Using mixcr v2.1.11, UMI consensuses were aligned to TRA and TRB V and J templates and then assembled into clonotypes. Expanded or contracted clonotypes were those called significant by both edgeR and NoisET, with noise models trained on biological replicates. edgeR calls used a false discovery rate-adjusted p below 0.01 and a log2 fold-change threshold of 1. As an exploratory analysis of dynamics, max-normalized trajectories of the 1000 most abundant clonotypes were examined by PCA with hierarchical clustering. The CD4 or CD8 phenotype of responding clones was assigned using the separately sequenced CD4+ and CD8+ repertoires. TCRdb redid the processing of the public reads, applying fastp at Q25 and MiXCR, and retained in-frame beta chains. Each record represents a unique CDR3 protein, reported with the most common genes and DNA among its rows. The V and J calls and clone size are TCRdb's, not the authors'. The sample contains around 200,000 distinct CDR3 sequences, under 20% of them found a single time. Just over 2% of the sample comes from the top ten.

The paper's findings and limits, for the study overall: Whether the second-wave clones peaking on day 37 were SARS-CoV-2 specific was not confirmed. Some responding clones were found in pre-infection memory, which suggests that pre-existing cross-reactive memory T cells took part in the SARS-CoV-2 response. Clones that contracted from day 15 to 85 showed balanced CD4/CD8 phenotypes, whereas a second wave of clones that expanded from day 15 to 37 leaned towards CD4+. The study included only a couple of mild cases, and larger cohorts that include severe cases with pre-infection samples were judged to be necessary. Contracting CD4+ clones were located mainly in the CM and EM memory subsets, whereas CD8+ clones were found to be enriched in EMRA.

V and J are truncated by 5 bases and 6 bases respectively, leaving an intervening sequence of 14 bases. There are 13 amino acids in the CDR3, from cysteine to phenylalanine inclusive. Of the read, only the CDR3 DNA is kept; its 39 bases are in frame from base 1. The source material was PBMCs or a T cell subset sorted from them (not recorded which). The chain links TRBV12-3 or TRBV12-4 with TRBJ2-7, with a tentative D gene TRBD1 over 6 matching bases. The sequence derives from an adult woman who had mild COVID-19 (a few samples of this study predate the infection). The sample titles of this study are shuffled in the database, so cell type and time point are left out; the donor was told from shared clones. The DNA is as follows: TGTGCCAGCAGTGTCCAAGAGGGGGTCGAGCAGTACTTC. Its protein product is CASSVQEGVEQYF.